Below are 20 T cell receptor beta chains sequenced from a single sample in a study of T cell changes during pregnancy in multiple sclerosis. The table came from immunoSEQ multiplex PCR; TCRdb's copy has only in-frame clones and leaves some out. Of tens of thousands of clones in the sample, over 90% were seen once. The sample was CD4+ T cells from peripheral blood mononuclear cells, taken in the third trimester of pregnancy. The receptor source for this set is a female donor with multiple sclerosis, enrolled in a pregnancy study.

V usage is TRBV6-5 and J usage is TRBJ2-7; D is uncertain. This CDR3 is built from 14 residues. CDR1 is MNHEY and CDR2 is SVGAGI in the germline V gene. V lost 1 base, J lost 2 bases, and 9 bases lay in between. This CDR3 reads CASSYLGVTYEQYF. The CDR3, as DNA: TGTGCCAGCAGTTACTTGGGCGTAACCTACGAGCAGTACTTC.

The chain joins TRBV7-9 to TRBJ2-7; TRBD1 matches 9 bases. CDR3 length: 14 residues. Trimming at V came to 4 bases and at J to 1 base, leaving 2 bases not matched to a gene. Germline V gene data show CDR1 as SEHNR and CDR2 as FQNEAQ (reference sequence). The CDR3 DNA reads as TGTGCCAGCAGCTCCGGGACAGGGTCCTACGAGCAGTACTTC. Protein product: CASSSGTGSYEQYF.

This clone came up once. This chain links TRBV30 with TRBJ2-1, with 7 nucleotides matching TRBD2. J was trimmed by 6 bases and V by 2 bases; bases with no gene match: 7. The CDR3 extends over 14 amino acids. Germline lookup yields CDR1 GTSNPN and CDR2 SVGIG (reference sequence). This chain's CDR3 is CAWSRSWEGNEQFF. The CDR3 coding sequence is TGTGCCTGGAGTAGATCTTGGGAGGGCAATGAGCAGTTCTTC. The full variable domain, in which reference TRBV30 and TRBJ2-1 provide the parts outside the CDR3, is SQTIHQWPATLVQPVGSPLSLECTVEGTSNPNLYWYRQAAGRGLQLLFYSVGIGQISSEVPQNLSASRPQDRQFILSSKKLLLSDSGFYLCAWSRSWEGNEQFFGPGTRLTVL.

This chain joins TRBV5-4 and TRBJ1-2; tentative D call: TRBD1 (6 bases). Trimming removed 1 base from V and 6 bases from J, with 13 bases in between. The CDR3 has 14 residues. Germline loops: CDR1 SGHNT, CDR2 YYREEE (reference sequence). CDR3 nucleotides: TGTGCCAGCAGCTTGCCAGGGGTGCGTGATGGCTACACCTTC. This translates into CASSLPGVRDGYTF.

The chain recombines TRBV9 with TRBJ1-4, with D unclear. Germline assignment: CDR1 SGDLS and CDR2 YYNGEE. Trimming left V 1 base short and J 8 bases short, with 15 bases between. CDR3 size: 15 residues. DNA of the CDR3: TGTGCCAGCAGCGTATCAGGTCAGATAGAAGAAAAACTGTTTTTT. Its protein product is CASSVSGQIEEKLFF.

This chain uses TRBV5-1 with TRBJ2-5; no clear D gene. Trimming cost V 0 bases and J 4 bases, with 4 bases left between them. CDR3 length equals 12 residues. CDR1 SGHRS and CDR2 YFSETQ come from the germline V gene. CDR3 bases: TGCGCCAGCAGCTTGGAAGCAGAGACCCAGTACTTC. Translating it yields CASSLEAETQYF.

This chain uses TRBV18 with TRBJ2-1; D gene uncertain. V was cut by 4 bases and J by 4 bases, with 14 bases left in between. Germline values: CDR1 KGHSH, CDR2 LQKENI. The CDR3 extends over 15 amino acids. The CDR3 nucleotides read TGTGCCAGCTCACTAACCAGCGCCCCGTACAATGAGCAGTTCTTC. Translation: CASSLTSAPYNEQFF.

In this sample, this clone turned up a few times. The genes are TRBV28 and TRBJ1-5, with 11 bases lining up with TRBD1. Germline V gene lookup returns CDR1 MDHEN and CDR2 SYDVKM. The junction had 12 bases not matched to a gene; V was cut back by 6 bases and J by 5 bases. This CDR3 region has 17 residues. CDR3 in amino acids: CASRPLVGTGGDQPQHF. DNA of the CDR3: TGTGCCAGCAGGCCTCTAGTTGGGACAGGGGGTGATCAGCCCCAGCATTTT.

This rearrangement joins TRBV5-1 to TRBJ2-3, with a tentative D call TRBD2 (5 bases). Germline V CDR1 and CDR2: SGHRS, YFSETQ. This CDR3 contains 14 residues. Trimming removed 2 bases from V and 4 bases from J, with 11 bases in between. The CDR3 is CASSFGNSADTQYF. DNA for the CDR3: TGCGCCAGCAGCTTTGGCAATAGCGCAGATACGCAGTATTTT. Drawing the rest from reference TRBV5-1 and TRBJ2-3, the complete variable domain is KAGVTQTPRYLIKTRGQQVTLSCSPISGHRSVSWYQQTPGQGLQFLFEYFSETQRNKGNFPGRFSGRQFSNSRSEMNVSTLELGDSALYLCASSFGNSADTQYFGPGTRLTVL.

The chain has TRBV5-1 and TRBJ1-5; 7 bases agree with TRBD1. The V segment lost 0 bases and the J segment 4 bases; nucleotides outside the gene matches: 1. The germline gives CDR1 SGHRS, CDR2 YFSETQ. The CDR3 sequence is 14 residues long. The CDR3 here is CASSLETGNQPQHF. The CDR3 bases are TGCGCCAGCAGCTTGGAGACAGGGAATCAGCCCCAGCATTTT.

The V call is TRBV2, the J call TRBJ2-2; possibly TRBD2 for D (5 bases). The CDR3 is made up of 11 amino acids. CDR1 SNHLY and CDR2 FYNNEI come from the germline V gene. The ends were cut back, 6 bases at V and 6 bases at J, with 5 bases in the middle. For the CDR3, the DNA is TGTGCCAGCAGACTAGCCGGGGAGCTGTTTTTT. Protein sequence: CASRLAGELFF. The full variable domain, with the rest looked up from reference TRBV2 and TRBJ2-2, is EPEVTQTPSHQVTQMGQEVILRCVPISNHLYFYWYRQILGQKVEFLVSFYNNEISEKSEIFDDQFSVERPDGSNFTLKIRSTKLEDSAMYFCASRLAGELFFGEGSRLTVL.

This clone was seen more than once but under ten times. The chain employs TRBV4-2 and TRBJ1-4, with D maybe TRBD1 (6 bases). CDR3 length: 15 amino acids. CDR1 and CDR2 from the germline V gene are LGHNA and YNFKEQ. Between the trimmed V and J ends, which lost 0 bases and 7 bases, there was a span of 12 bases. CDR3 nucleotide sequence: TGTGCCAGCAGCCAAGATCGGGGGGCCTTTGAAAAACTGTTTTTT. This codes for CASSQDRGAFEKLFF.

V usage is TRBV7-6 and J usage is TRBJ1-1, with a possible D match to TRBD1 (5 bases). Trimming removed 3 bases at V and 1 base at J, with 18 bases between. CDR1 and CDR2 (germline): SGHVS, FNYEAQ. The CDR3 runs 17 residues. The CDR3 sequence: CASSFTPGRDKNTEAFF. CDR3 coding DNA: TGTGCCAGCAGCTTTACCCCGGGCAGGGATAAGAACACTGAAGCTTTCTTT.

The chain's CDR3 is CASSFLGQGANYGYTF. For the CDR3, the DNA is TGTGCCAGCAGCTTCCTCGGACAGGGGGCTAACTATGGCTACACCTTC. J is TRBJ1-2 and V is TRBV5-5, with 10 bases fitting TRBD1. CDR3 length: 16 amino acids. The J segment lost 0 bases and the V segment lost 2 bases, leaving 4 bases of the junction unmatched. The V gene's germline CDR1 is SGHKS and CDR2 YYEKEE (reference sequence).

The V call is TRBV27, the J call TRBJ1-2, with 7 bases identical to TRBD1. Germline assignment: CDR1 MNHEY and CDR2 SMNVEV (reference sequence). The CDR3 has 13 amino acids. Germline trimming cut 6 bases from V and 5 bases from J; bases unmatched to any gene: 6. CDR3 DNA sequence: TGTGCCAGCAGCCGGCCGACAGGGTATGGCTACACCTTC. Amino acids: CASSRPTGYGYTF.

The table lists this clone with a few counts. V is TRBV19 and J is TRBJ1-6; D not resolved. V lost 6 bases and J 6 bases, leaving 18 bases between the germline ends. Germline CDR1 reads LNHDA; CDR2 reads SQIVND (reference sequence). The CDR3 length is 16 residues. The CDR3 loop is CASSPTRDGSNSPLHF. In nucleotides, the CDR3 is TGTGCCAGTAGCCCCACCCGGGATGGTAGTAATTCACCCCTCCACTTT.

This sequence joins TRBV30 and TRBJ1-2, with TRBD1 identical over 8 bases. V was pared by 3 bases and J by 3 bases, with 3 bases of the junction left unmatched. Germline V CDR1 and CDR2: GTSNPN, SVGIG (reference sequence). The CDR3 is 13 amino acids. The CDR3 spells CAWSADRDYGYTF. In DNA, the CDR3 is TGTGCCTGGAGCGCGGACAGGGACTATGGCTACACCTTC.

The chain carries TRBV19 and TRBJ2-1, with TRBD2 matching over 8 bases. V lost 6 bases, J lost 1 base, and 8 bases stayed unmatched. This CDR3 spans 16 amino acids. Per germline, CDR1 LNHDA and CDR2 SQIVND (reference sequence). CDR3 nucleotide sequence: TGTGCCAGTAGCTATAGAGCGGGGGCTTCCTACAATGAGCAGTTCTTC. It specifies CASSYRAGASYNEQFF.

CDR3 sequence reads: CASSSLDSNYGYTF. The CDR3 DNA reads TGTGCCAGCTCATCCTTGGACAGTAACTATGGCTACACCTTC. V gene TRBV18 combines with J gene TRBJ1-2, with D perhaps TRBD1 (6 bases). CDR3 length equals 14 residues. V was cut by 5 bases and J by 1 base, with 11 bases left in between. The V gene's germline CDR1 is KGHSH and CDR2 LQKENI.

The chain uses TRBV18 and TRBJ2-7; weak D call: TRBD2 (6 bases). The CDR3 length is 13 residues. V was clipped by 6 bases and J by 4 bases, with 13 bases between them. Germline V CDR1 and CDR2: KGHSH, LQKENI. CDR3 loop: CASSGGIWYEQYF. DNA for the CDR3: TGTGCCAGCTCTGGCGGGATCTGGTACGAGCAGTACTTC.